This T cell receptor beta chain was captured by sequencing in a study of CD8 T cells in ankylosing spondylitis. This clonotype was seen many times. Each CDR3 protein gets one entry after TCRdb re-called the 5' RACE reads with MiXCR. The sample has 200,000 to 250,000 distinct CDR3 sequences, approximately 10% seen once. The ends were cut back, 1 base at V and 6 bases at J, with 13 bases in the middle. CDR1 and CDR2 (germline): SNHLY, FYNNEI. This CDR3 spans 16 amino acids. V is TRBV2 and J is TRBJ1-6; TRBD1 is a possible D gene (6 bases). Source material: blood, either unsorted or a sorted T cell fraction (not recorded which). This receptor was identified in a male donor with ankylosing spondylitis or in good health (not recorded which). CDR3 DNA: TGTGCCAGCAGTGAAGGATTAGGGGGTCCTAATTCACCCCTCCACTTT. It specifies CASSEGLGGPNSPLHF.